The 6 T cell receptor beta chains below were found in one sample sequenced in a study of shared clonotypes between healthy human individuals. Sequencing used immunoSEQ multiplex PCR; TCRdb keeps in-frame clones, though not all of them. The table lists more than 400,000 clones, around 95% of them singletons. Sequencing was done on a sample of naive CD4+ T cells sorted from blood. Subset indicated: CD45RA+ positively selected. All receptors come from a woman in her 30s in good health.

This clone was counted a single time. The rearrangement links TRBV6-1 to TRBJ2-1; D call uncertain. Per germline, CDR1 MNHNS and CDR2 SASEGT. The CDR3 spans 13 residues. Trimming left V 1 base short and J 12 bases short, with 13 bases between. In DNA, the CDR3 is TGTGCCAGCAGTGAAGATCTAGGTCTGGGGCAGTTCTTC. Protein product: CASSEDLGLGQFF.

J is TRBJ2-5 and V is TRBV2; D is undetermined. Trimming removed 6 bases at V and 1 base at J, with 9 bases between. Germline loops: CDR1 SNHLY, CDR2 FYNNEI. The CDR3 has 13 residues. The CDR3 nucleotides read TGTGCCAGCAGCCGCAATCGCCAAGAGACCCAGTACTTC. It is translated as CASSRNRQETQYF.

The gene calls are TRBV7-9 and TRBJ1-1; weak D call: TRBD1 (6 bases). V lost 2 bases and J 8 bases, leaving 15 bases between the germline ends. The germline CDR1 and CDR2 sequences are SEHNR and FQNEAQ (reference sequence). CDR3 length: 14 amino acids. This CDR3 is CASSLLAGAYEAFF. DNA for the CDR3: TGTGCCAGCAGCTTACTTGCGGGGGCTTACGAAGCTTTCTTT.

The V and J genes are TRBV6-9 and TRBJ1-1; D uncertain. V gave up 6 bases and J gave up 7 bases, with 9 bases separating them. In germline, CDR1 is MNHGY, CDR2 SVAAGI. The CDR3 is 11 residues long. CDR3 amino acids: CASRLGFEAFF. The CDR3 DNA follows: TGTGCCAGCAGGTTAGGTTTTGAAGCTTTCTTT.

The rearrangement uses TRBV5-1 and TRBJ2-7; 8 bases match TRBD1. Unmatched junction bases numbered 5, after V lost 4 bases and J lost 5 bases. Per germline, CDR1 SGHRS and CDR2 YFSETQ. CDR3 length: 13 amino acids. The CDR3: CASSRQGPDEQYF. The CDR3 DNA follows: TGCGCCAGCAGCAGACAGGGGCCCGACGAGCAGTACTTC.

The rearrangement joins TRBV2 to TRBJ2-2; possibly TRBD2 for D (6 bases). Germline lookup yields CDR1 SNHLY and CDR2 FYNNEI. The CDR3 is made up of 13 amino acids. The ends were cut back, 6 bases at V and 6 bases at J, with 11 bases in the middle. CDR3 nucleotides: TGTGCCAGCAGCGGGACTTCTTCCGGGGAGCTGTTTTTT. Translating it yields CASSGTSSGELFF.